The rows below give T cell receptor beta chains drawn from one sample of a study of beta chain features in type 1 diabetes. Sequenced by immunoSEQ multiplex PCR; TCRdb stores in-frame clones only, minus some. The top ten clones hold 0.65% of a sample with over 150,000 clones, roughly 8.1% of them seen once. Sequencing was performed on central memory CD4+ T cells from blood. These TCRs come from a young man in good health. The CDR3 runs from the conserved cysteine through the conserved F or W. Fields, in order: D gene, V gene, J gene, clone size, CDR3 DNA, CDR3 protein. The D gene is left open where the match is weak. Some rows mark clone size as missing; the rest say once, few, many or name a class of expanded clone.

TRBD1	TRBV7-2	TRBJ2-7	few	TGTGCCAGCACCGACAGGGTGAGGAACGAGCAGTACTTC	CASTDRVRNEQYF
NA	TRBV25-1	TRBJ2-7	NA	TGTGCCAGCAGTGATGGCAGGGAATACGAGCAGTACTTC	CASSDGREYEQYF
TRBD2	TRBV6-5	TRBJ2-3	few	TGTGCCAGCAGAGCGGGAGGGGCAGATACGCAGTATTTT	CASRAGGADTQYF
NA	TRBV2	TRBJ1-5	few	TGTGCCAGCAAGCGGGAAGAGGGTGGGAATCAGCCCCAGCATTTT	CASKREEGGNQPQHF
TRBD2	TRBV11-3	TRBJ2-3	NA	TGTGCCAGCAGCTTGGGTCTTAGCGGGGGGGCCACAGATACGCAGTATTTT	CASSLGLSGGATDTQYF
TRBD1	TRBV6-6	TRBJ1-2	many	TGTGCCAGCAGTCTAACAAGGGACAGTCCTTATGGCTACACCTTC	CASSLTRDSPYGYTF
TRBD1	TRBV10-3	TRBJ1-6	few	TGTGCCATCAGTACCCCAGGACAGGGCCCTAATTCACCCCTCCACTTT	CAISTPGQGPNSPLHF
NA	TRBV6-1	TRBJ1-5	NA	TGTGCCACCATTACAGCTACACTCAATCAGCCCCAGCATTTT	CATITATLNQPQHF
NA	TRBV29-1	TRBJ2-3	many	TGCAGCGTTGATCCCGGGACAGATACGCAGTATTTT	CSVDPGTDTQYF
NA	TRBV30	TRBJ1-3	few	TGTGCCTGGAGCCACCAGGGAATAGCTGGAAACACCATATATTTT	CAWSHQGIAGNTIYF
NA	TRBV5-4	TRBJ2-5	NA	TGTGCCAGCACCGTTAGCGGACCCCAAGAGACCCAGTACTTC	CASTVSGPQETQYF
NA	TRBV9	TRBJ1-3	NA	TGTGCCAGCAGCGTGGGCATAACGGGAGGAAACACCATATATTTT	CASSVGITGGNTIYF
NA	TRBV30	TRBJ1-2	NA	TGTGCCTGGAGTTTGGGGCTGGACTATGGCTACACCTTC	CAWSLGLDYGYTF
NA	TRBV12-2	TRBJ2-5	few	TGTGCAAGTCGCCCCGTCAGGGACAAGCAAGAGACCCAGTACTTC	CASRPVRDKQETQYF
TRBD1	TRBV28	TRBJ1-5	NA	TGTGCCAGCAGTGAAGGGACAGGGGATTTCAGTCAGCCCCAGCATTTT	CASSEGTGDFSQPQHF
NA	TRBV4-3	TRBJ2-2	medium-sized	TGCGCCAGCAGCCAAGATCGGTTCGGCGGGGAGCTGTTTTTT	CASSQDRFGGELFF
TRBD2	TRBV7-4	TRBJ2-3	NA	TGTGCCAGCAGCCTGACTAGCGGGAGAACAGATACGCAGTATTTT	CASSLTSGRTDTQYF
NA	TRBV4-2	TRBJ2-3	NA	TGTGCCAGCAGCCAAGCCCGGGAGAGTACAACAGATACGCAGTATTTT	CASSQARESTTDTQYF
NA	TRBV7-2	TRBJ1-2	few	TGTGCCAGCAGCTTAGGGACAGCGACCTATGGCTACACCTTC	CASSLGTATYGYTF
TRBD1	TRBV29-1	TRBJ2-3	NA	TGCAGCGTAGGACAGGGGGCAGATACGCAGTATTTT	CSVGQGADTQYF
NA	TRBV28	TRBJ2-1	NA	TGTGCCAGCAGTATCCTAGCCAATGAGCAGTTCTTC	CASSILANEQFF
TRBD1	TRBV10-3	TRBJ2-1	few	TGTGCCATCAGTGAGTCGGGACAGGGACACAATGAGCAGTTCTTC	CAISESGQGHNEQFF